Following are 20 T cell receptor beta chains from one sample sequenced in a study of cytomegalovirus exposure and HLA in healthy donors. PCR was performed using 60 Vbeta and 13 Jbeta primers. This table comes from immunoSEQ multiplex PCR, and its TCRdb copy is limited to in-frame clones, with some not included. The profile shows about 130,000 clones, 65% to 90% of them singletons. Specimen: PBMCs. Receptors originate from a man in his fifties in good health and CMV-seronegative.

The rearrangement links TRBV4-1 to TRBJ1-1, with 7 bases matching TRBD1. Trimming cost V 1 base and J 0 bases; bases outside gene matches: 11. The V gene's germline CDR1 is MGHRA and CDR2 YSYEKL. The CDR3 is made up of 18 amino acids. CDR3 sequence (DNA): TGCGCCAGCAGCCAAGCGTGTTCCGGGACAGCAATGAACACTGAAGCTTTCTTT. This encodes CASSQACSGTAMNTEAFF.

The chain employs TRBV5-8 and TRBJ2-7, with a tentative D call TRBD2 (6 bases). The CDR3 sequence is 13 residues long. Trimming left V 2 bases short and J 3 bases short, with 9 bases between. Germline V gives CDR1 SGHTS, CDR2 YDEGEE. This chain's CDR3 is CASSLRGFYEQYF. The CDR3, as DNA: TGTGCCAGCAGCTTACGGGGGTTCTACGAGCAGTACTTC. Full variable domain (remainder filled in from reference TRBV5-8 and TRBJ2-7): EAGVTQSPTHLIKTRGQQATLRCSPISGHTSVYWYQQALGLGLQFLLWYDEGEERNRGNFPPRFSGRQFPNYSSELNVNALELEDSALYLCASSLRGFYEQYFGPGTRLTVT.

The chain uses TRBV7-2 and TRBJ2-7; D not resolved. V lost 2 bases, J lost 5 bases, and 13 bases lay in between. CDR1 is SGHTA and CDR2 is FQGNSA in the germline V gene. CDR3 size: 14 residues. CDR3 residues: CASSLWATLDEQYF. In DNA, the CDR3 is TGTGCCAGCAGCTTATGGGCGACGCTGGACGAGCAGTACTTC.

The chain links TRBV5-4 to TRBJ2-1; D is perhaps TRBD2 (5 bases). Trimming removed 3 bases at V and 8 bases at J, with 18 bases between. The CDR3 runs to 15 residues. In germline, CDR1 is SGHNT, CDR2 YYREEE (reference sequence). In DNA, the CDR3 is TGTGCCAGCAGCTCCCGATACTCCGTCGGGGATGAGCAGTTCTTC. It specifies CASSSRYSVGDEQFF.

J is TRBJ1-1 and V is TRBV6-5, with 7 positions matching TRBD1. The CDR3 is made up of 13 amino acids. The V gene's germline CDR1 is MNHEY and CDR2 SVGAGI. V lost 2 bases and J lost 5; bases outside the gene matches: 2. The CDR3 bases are TGTGCCAGCAGTTACCGCAGGGGGACTGAAGCTTTCTTT. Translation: CASSYRRGTEAFF.

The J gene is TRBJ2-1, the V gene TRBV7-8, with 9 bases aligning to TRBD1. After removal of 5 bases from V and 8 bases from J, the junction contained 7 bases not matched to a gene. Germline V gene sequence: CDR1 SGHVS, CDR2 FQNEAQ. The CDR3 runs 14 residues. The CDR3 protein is CASSINTGGDEQFF. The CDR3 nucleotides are TGTGCCAGCAGCATAAATACAGGGGGCGATGAGCAGTTCTTC.

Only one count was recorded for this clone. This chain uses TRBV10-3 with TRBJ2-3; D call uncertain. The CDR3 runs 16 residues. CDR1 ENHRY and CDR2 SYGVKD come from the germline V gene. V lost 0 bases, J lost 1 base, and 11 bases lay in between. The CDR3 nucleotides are TGTGCCATCAGTGAGTCGACTCCCGGAGGCACAGATACGCAGTATTTT. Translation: CAISESTPGGTDTQYF.

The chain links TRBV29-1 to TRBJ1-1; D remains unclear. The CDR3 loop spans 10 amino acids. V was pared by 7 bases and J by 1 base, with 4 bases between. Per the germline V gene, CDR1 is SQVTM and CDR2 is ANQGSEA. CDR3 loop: CSAGNTEAFF. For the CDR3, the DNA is TGCAGCGCCGGGAACACTGAAGCTTTCTTT.

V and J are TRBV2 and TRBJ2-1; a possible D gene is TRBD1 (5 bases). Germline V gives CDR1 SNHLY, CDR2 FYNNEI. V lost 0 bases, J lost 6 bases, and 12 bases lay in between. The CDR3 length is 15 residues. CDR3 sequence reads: CASSEAGALGNEQFF. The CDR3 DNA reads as TGTGCCAGCAGTGAAGCAGGGGCCCTGGGCAATGAGCAGTTCTTC.

The DNA for the CDR3 is TGTGCCAGCAGCCGATTAGGGACTAGCGGGGGCACAGATACGCAGTATTTT. This translates into CASSRLGTSGGTDTQYF. This chain links TRBV7-9 with TRBJ2-3, with 13 bases fitting TRBD2. The ends lost 5 bases at V and 1 base at J; junction bases unmatched: 6. The CDR3 has 17 amino acids. Germline loops: CDR1 SEHNR, CDR2 FQNEAQ (reference sequence).

The CDR3 loop reads CASSHLQGGTNEKLFF. As DNA, the CDR3 is TGTGCCAGCAGCCACCTCCAGGGGGGTACTAATGAAAAACTGTTTTTT. The genes are TRBV16 and TRBJ1-4; 7 bases line up with TRBD1. J gave up 2 bases and V 3 bases, and 6 bases lay outside the gene matches. Germline-derived CDR1 and CDR2 are KGHSY and FQNENV. The CDR3 spans 16 residues.

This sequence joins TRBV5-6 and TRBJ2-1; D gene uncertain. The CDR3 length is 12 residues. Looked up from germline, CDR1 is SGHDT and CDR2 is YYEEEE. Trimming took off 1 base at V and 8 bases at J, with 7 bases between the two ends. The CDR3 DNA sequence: TGTGCCAGCAGCTTGTTAGTCGATGAGCAGTTCTTC. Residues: CASSLLVDEQFF.

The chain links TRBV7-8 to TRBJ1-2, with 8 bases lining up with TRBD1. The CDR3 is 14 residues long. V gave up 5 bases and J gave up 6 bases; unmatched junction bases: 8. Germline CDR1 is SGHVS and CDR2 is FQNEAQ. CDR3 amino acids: CASSRGTGKDGYTF. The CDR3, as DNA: TGTGCCAGCAGCCGCGGGACAGGCAAAGATGGCTACACCTTC.

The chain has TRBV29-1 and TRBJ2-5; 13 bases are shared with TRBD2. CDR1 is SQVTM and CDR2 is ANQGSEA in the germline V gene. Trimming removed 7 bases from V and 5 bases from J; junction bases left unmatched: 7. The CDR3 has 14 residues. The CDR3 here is CSAGTSGVAETQYF. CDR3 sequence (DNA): TGCAGCGCTGGGACTAGCGGGGTCGCGGAGACCCAGTACTTC.

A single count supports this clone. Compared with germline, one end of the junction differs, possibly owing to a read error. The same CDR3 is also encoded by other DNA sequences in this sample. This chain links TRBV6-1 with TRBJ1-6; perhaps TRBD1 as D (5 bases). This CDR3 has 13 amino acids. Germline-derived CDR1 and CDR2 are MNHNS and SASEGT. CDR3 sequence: CASSETENSPLHF. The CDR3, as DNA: TGTGCCAGCAGTGAGACAGAGAATTCCCCCCTCCACTTT.

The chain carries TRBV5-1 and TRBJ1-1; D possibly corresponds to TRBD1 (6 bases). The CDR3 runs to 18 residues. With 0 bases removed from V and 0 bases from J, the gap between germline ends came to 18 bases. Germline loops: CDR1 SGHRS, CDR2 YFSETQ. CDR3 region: CASSLGGGQGRLNTEAFF. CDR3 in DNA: TGCGCCAGCAGCTTGGGTGGCGGGCAGGGGCGTTTGAACACTGAAGCTTTCTTT.

CDR3 nucleotide sequence: TGTGCCAGCACGACGGGACAGCTCCAGCCCCAGCATTTT. Amino acids: CASTTGQLQPQHF. This chain connects TRBV21-1 to TRBJ1-5; the table's TRBD1 call for D was not verified on the DNA. TRBV21-1 counts as a pseudogene. The CDR3 sequence is 13 residues long.

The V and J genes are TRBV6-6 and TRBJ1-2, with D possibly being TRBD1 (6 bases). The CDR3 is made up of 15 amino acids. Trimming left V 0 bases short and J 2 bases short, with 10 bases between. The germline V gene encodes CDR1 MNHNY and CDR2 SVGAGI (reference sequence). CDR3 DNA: TGTGCCAGCAGTTACTCCGGACAGATAAACTATGGCTACACCTTC. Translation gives CASSYSGQINYGYTF.

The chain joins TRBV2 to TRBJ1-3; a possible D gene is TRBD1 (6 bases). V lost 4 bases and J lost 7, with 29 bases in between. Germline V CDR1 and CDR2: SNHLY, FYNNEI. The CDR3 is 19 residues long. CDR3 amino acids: CASSAQLIIKTGTGNTIYF. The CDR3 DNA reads TGTGCCAGCAGTGCTCAGCTCATAATTAAGACAGGAACGGGGAACACCATATATTTT.

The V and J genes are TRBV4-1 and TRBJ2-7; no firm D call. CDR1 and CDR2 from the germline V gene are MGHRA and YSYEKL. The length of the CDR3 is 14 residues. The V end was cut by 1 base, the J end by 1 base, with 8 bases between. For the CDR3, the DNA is TGCGCCAGCAGCCAAGTCGAACAGTCCTACGAGCAGTACTTC. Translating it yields CASSQVEQSYEQYF.